Shown below are 3 T cell receptor beta chains from a single sample sequenced in a study of OX40 agonist ivuxolimab in advanced cancers. Clones were sequenced by immunoSEQ multiplex PCR, and TCRdb holds only the in-frame ones, with some missing. The data contain 60,000 to 75,000 clones, roughly nine tenths of them singletons. The material was CD4+ or CD8+ T cells sorted from blood, obtained in a trial of the OX40 agonist ivuxolimab. All receptors derive from an adult with an advanced solid tumor such as melanoma, head and neck, liver or kidney cancer.

The chain carries TRBV27 and TRBJ2-1, with D perhaps matching TRBD2 (7 bases). CDR3 size: 17 residues. With 0 bases removed from V and 3 bases from J, the gap between germline ends came to 15 bases. Per the germline V gene, CDR1 is MNHEY and CDR2 is SMNVEV (reference sequence). The CDR3, as DNA: TGTGCCAGCAGTTTATCGGGGGGCGGGAGTTTCTACAATGAGCAGTTCTTC. Encoded protein: CASSLSGGGSFYNEQFF.

V is TRBV7-9 and J is TRBJ1-4; weak D call: TRBD1 (5 bases). CDR1 is SEHNR and CDR2 is FQNEAQ in the germline V gene (reference sequence). The V end lost 4 bases, the J end lost 6 bases, and 9 bases lay between the germline ends. CDR3 size: 13 residues. CDR3 amino acids: CASSSGGDEKLFF. CDR3 coding DNA: TGTGCCAGCAGCTCCGGGGGGGATGAAAAACTGTTTTTT.

The rearrangement joins TRBV27 to TRBJ1-6; D perhaps matches TRBD1 (5 bases). Germline V gene data show CDR1 as MNHEY and CDR2 as SMNVEV (reference sequence). This CDR3 has 16 amino acids. The ends were cut back, 0 bases at V and 7 bases at J, with 13 bases in the middle. Written as DNA, the CDR3 is TGTGCCAGCAGTTTATCGAGAGGGGCAGGGAATTCACCCCTCCACTTT. As protein: CASSLSRGAGNSPLHF.